The 9 T cell receptor beta chains listed next were all sequenced from one sample in a study of PD-L1 blockade in urothelial cancer. This sample's time point: peripheral blood 6 weeks after treatment start. Assay: immunoSEQ multiplex PCR; the TCRdb copy retains only in-frame clones and omits some. This sample has about 120,000 clones; about 89% occur once, and the top ten carry under 2%. The sample here was PBMCs, taken around atezolizumab (anti-PD-L1) treatment. The receptors originated from a man aged 60 to 75 with urothelial cancer.

The chain carries TRBV10-3 and TRBJ2-5; tentative D call: TRBD2 (6 bases). The CDR3 has 13 residues. In germline, CDR1 is ENHRY, CDR2 SYGVKD. The V and J ends lost 10 bases and 1 base respectively, with 13 bases between them. The CDR3 loop is CATKEGPQETQYF. CDR3 coding DNA: TGTGCCACTAAGGAGGGGCCCCAAGAGACCCAGTACTTC.

The gene calls are TRBV25-1 and TRBJ1-2, with D hard to call. V was shortened by 3 bases and J by 6 bases, with 17 bases between the two germline ends. CDR1 is MGHDK and CDR2 is SYGVNS in the germline V gene. CDR3 size: 15 residues. CDR3 loop: CASSDSLVQANGYTF. The DNA for the CDR3 is TGTGCCAGCAGTGATTCTTTGGTCCAAGCTAATGGCTACACCTTC.

The chain links TRBV11-3 to TRBJ1-3; tentatively, D is TRBD1 (6 bases). The V gene lost 5 bases and the J gene lost 0 bases, with 14 bases spanning the gap. CDR1 is SGHNT, CDR2 YENEEA, per germline. The CDR3 covers 16 residues. The CDR3 DNA reads as TGTGCCAGCAGCAAGCCCAGGGGTATCTCTGGAAACACCATATATTTT. Translation: CASSKPRGISGNTIYF.

The CDR3 region is CASTTNYYGYTF. The CDR3 DNA sequence: TGTGCCAGTACCACTAATTACTATGGCTACACCTTC. This rearrangement joins TRBV19 to TRBJ1-2; D is undetermined. CDR3 length equals 12 residues. Germline assignment: CDR1 LNHDA and CDR2 SQIVND (reference sequence). V gave up 7 bases and J gave up 3 bases, with 9 bases separating them.

The V call is TRBV6-5, the J call TRBJ2-7, with D possibly matching TRBD1 (6 bases). This CDR3 region has 14 residues. V was trimmed by 2 bases and J by 2 bases, leaving 10 bases between them. The germline CDR1 and CDR2 sequences are MNHEY and SVGAGI. The CDR3 protein is CASSYDRLTYEQYF. The DNA for the CDR3 is TGTGCCAGCAGTTACGACAGGCTCACCTACGAGCAGTACTTC.

The V and J genes are TRBV27 and TRBJ2-1, with TRBD2 matching 10 bases. The germline V gene encodes CDR1 MNHEY and CDR2 SMNVEV (reference sequence). Losses at the gene ends were 4 bases for V and 15 bases for J; bases not matched to a gene: 9. There are 13 residues in the CDR3. The CDR3 sequence: CASSSKAGGPLFF. The CDR3 region has the DNA TGTGCCAGCAGTTCCAAAGCGGGAGGGCCTCTGTTCTTC.

This clone was counted once. CDR3 nucleotide sequence: TGTGCCAGCAGCTTGGTTTGGCGGGAGGGATTAAGCTCCTACGAGCAGTACTTC. The encoded protein is CASSLVWREGLSSYEQYF. The gene calls are TRBV5-6 and TRBJ2-7, with TRBD2 matching over 9 bases. The CDR3 contains 18 residues. The V gene end was trimmed by 0 bases and the J gene end by 0 bases; junction bases not matched to a gene: 10. Germline V gene sequence: CDR1 SGHDT, CDR2 YYEEEE.

The rearrangement joins TRBV7-3 to TRBJ2-2; D unresolved. The V gene lost 5 bases and the J gene lost 1 base, with 8 bases spanning the gap. Germline CDR1 and CDR2: SGHTA and FQGTGA. The CDR3 covers 14 residues. The CDR3 sequence: CASSPPGNTGELFF. The DNA for the CDR3 is TGTGCCAGCAGCCCGCCGGGGAACACCGGGGAGCTGTTTTTT.

The chain couples TRBV5-4 to TRBJ2-7; 8 bases are shared with TRBD2. This CDR3 contains 15 residues. Looked up from germline, CDR1 is SGHNT and CDR2 is YYREEE (reference sequence). With V trimmed by 0 bases and J by 1 base, 3 bases remained unmatched. The CDR3 is CASSLGLAQSYEQYF. For the CDR3, the DNA is TGTGCCAGCAGCTTGGGACTAGCGCAATCCTACGAGCAGTACTTC. Looking up the rest from reference TRBV5-4 and TRBJ2-7 gives the full variable domain: ETGVTQSPTHLIKTRGQQVTLRCSSQSGHNTVSWYQQALGQGPQFIFQYYREEENGRGNFPPRFSGLQFPNYSSELNVNALELDDSALYLCASSLGLAQSYEQYFGPGTRLTVT.